Listed below are T cell receptor beta chains from one sample, sequenced in a study of cytomegalovirus exposure and HLA in healthy donors. Method: immunoSEQ multiplex PCR; TCRdb's copy keeps in-frame clones and lacks some. The table shows about 160,000 clones, with around four fifths occurring only once. What was sequenced was PBMCs. These receptors all come from a woman aged 25 to 39 in good health and CMV-seronegative. The CDR3 runs from the conserved cysteine through the conserved F or W. The D gene is left open where the match is weak. Size values are once, few and many counts, or a class for expanded clones, and some rows have none.

>TRBV19|NA|NA|TRBJ1-2
CASSNSGAGTGYTF
TGTGCCAGTAGTAATAGCGGGGCAGGGACTGGCTACACCTTC
>TRBV19|NA|NA|TRBJ1-5
CASSLVLQPQHF
TGTGCCAGTAGTTTGGTACTTCAGCCCCAGCATTTT
>TRBV6-6|NA|NA|TRBJ2-5
CASSSKETQYF
TGTGCCAGCAGTTCAAAAGAGACCCAGTACTTC
>TRBV6-6|NA|NA|TRBJ2-7
CASSYGVGQLSYEQYF
TGTGCCAGCAGTTACGGGGTGGGGCAACTCTCCTACGAGCAGTACTTC
>TRBV7-6|NA|once|TRBJ2-5
CASSLVSSRGETQYF
TGTGCCAGCAGCTTAGTAAGCTCGAGGGGGGAGACCCAGTACTTC
>TRBV28|NA|NA|TRBJ1-5
CASSLWGGEWPQHF
TGTGCCAGCAGTTTATGGGGGGGGGAATGGCCCCAGCATTTT
>TRBV4-1|TRBD1|NA|TRBJ2-7
CASSGRDRGSYEQYF
TGCGCCAGCAGCGGCCGGGACAGAGGTTCCTACGAGCAGTACTTC
>TRBV2|NA|NA|TRBJ2-2
CATARDSYTGELFF
TGTGCCACCGCCCGGGACTCTTACACCGGGGAGCTGTTTTTT
>TRBV5-4|NA|NA|TRBJ1-4
CASSLGGSSGEKLFF
TGTGCCAGCAGCTTGGGGGGCTCGAGTGGTGAAAAACTGTTTTTT
>TRBV15|NA|NA|TRBJ2-7
CATSRSLSGDGSYEQYF
TGTGCCACCAGCAGATCATTGTCGGGGGACGGCTCCTACGAGCAGTACTTC
>TRBV7-9|NA|NA|TRBJ2-7
CASSQPGHRSEQYF
TGTGCCAGCAGTCAACCGGGACATCGCTCCGAGCAGTACTTC
>TRBV5-8|NA|NA|TRBJ1-1
CASSPLQGEAFF
TGTGCCAGCAGCCCTCTCCAGGGAGAAGCTTTCTTT